This TCR beta chain was sequenced for a study of blood T cell repertoires in COVID-19. Study as a whole: Donors in the United States, Italy and Spain gave samples during acute or convalescent COVID-19. Sources were T cells, B-cell-depleted T cells, or PBMCs; the material itself was cDNA or gDNA.

Original handling: Using reference gene primer amplification, nucleated cell counts were estimated. Data came from immunoSEQ multiplex PCR; TCRdb stores just in-frame clones and leaves some out. Clone size and the V and J calls come from that table; the DNA yielded D and trimming. The data contain over 100,000 clones, around 89% of them seen just once; the ten biggest clones take up 19%. Trimming cost V 1 base and J 5 bases, with 9 bases left between them. The CDR3 has 13 residues. Germline V gene lookup returns CDR1 SGHKS and CDR2 YYEKEE (reference sequence). This clonotype was obtained from a human donor with acute or convalescent COVID-19. The donor label of this sample is uncertain. Sequenced sample: peripheral blood. This chain uses TRBV5-5 with TRBJ2-5; D remains ambiguous. This CDR3 is CASSLTGVETQYF. CDR3 bases: TGTGCCAGCAGCTTGACGGGTGTGGAGACCCAGTACTTC.